The 12 T cell receptor beta chains reported below all come from one sample, sequenced in a study of blood T cell repertoires in COVID-19. Assay used: immunoSEQ multiplex PCR; TCRdb lists only in-frame clones, some missing. The sample lists about 140,000 clones, about three quarters seen once, with about an eighth in the top ten. The sequencing sample was made of peripheral blood. Source of these receptors: a man older than 75 with acute or convalescent COVID-19.

V usage is TRBV5-1 and J usage is TRBJ2-3, with D possibly being TRBD2 (5 bases). Germline CDR1 is SGHRS and CDR2 is YFSETQ. The CDR3 spans 16 residues. V dropped 0 bases and J dropped 0 bases, with 11 bases sitting between them. CDR3 amino acids: CASSLGADSSTDTQYF. The CDR3 coding sequence is TGCGCCAGCAGCTTGGGTGCGGACTCTAGCACAGATACGCAGTATTTT.

The chain carries TRBV5-1 and TRBJ2-2, with D possibly TRBD2 on 5 matching bases. The CDR3 is made up of 15 amino acids. V was trimmed by 4 bases and J by 8 bases, leaving 18 bases between them. CDR1 SGHRS and CDR2 YFSETQ come from the germline V gene. CDR3 sequence reads: CASSANVDSLGELFF. CDR3 coding DNA: TGCGCCAGCAGCGCAAACGTGGACTCCCTGGGGGAGCTGTTTTTT.

The genes are TRBV9 and TRBJ2-4, with 11 bases identical to TRBD1. Per germline, CDR1 SGDLS and CDR2 YYNGEE. Trimming at V came to 3 bases and at J to 9 bases, leaving 5 bases not matched to a gene. The CDR3 is 14 residues long. Here the CDR3 reads CASSAGTGGTIQYF. For the CDR3, the DNA is TGTGCCAGCAGCGCCGGGACAGGGGGGACCATTCAGTACTTC.

The chain joins TRBV21-1 to TRBJ1-5; the DNA was not used to check the table's D call, TRBD1. TRBV21-1 is designated a pseudogene. The CDR3 is 18 residues long. CDR3 in DNA: TGTGCCAGCAGCAAAAAACAGCCCGGGACAGGGCTCAATCAGCCCCAGCATTTT. Amino acid sequence: CASSKKQPGTGLNQPQHF.

CDR3 protein: CATISFEGNYEQYF. The CDR3 nucleotides read TGTGCCACCATTAGTTTCGAGGGCAACTACGAGCAGTACTTC. This chain joins TRBV24-1 and TRBJ2-7; maybe TRBD2 (5 bases). Germline V gene sequence: CDR1 KGHDR, CDR2 SFDVKD. The V end was cut by 8 bases, the J end by 3 bases, with 16 bases between. The CDR3 length is 14 residues.

The chain combines TRBV24-1 with TRBJ2-5, with 7 bases fitting TRBD1. Per the germline V gene, CDR1 is KGHDR and CDR2 is SFDVKD. There are 15 residues in the CDR3. With 4 bases clipped from V and 5 bases from J, the junction kept 9 bases outside the gene matches. Here the CDR3 reads CATSDTTGVQETQYF. The CDR3 region has the DNA TGTGCCACCAGTGACACTACAGGGGTACAGGAGACCCAGTACTTC.

V and J are TRBV18 and TRBJ1-1; no reliable D call. CDR3 length: 14 residues. The germline V and J ends were trimmed by 2 bases and 5 bases, with 12 bases remaining between them. Germline CDR1 KGHSH, CDR2 LQKENI. The CDR3 sequence is CASSPEERVTEAFF. CDR3 DNA sequence: TGTGCCAGCTCACCAGAGGAGAGGGTTACTGAAGCTTTCTTT.

V usage is TRBV19 and J usage is TRBJ2-1; D remains ambiguous. V lost 6 bases and J lost 8, with 17 bases in between. The CDR3 sequence is 14 residues long. Germline-derived CDR1 and CDR2 are LNHDA and SQIVND (reference sequence). Here the CDR3 DNA reads TGTGCCAGTAGCGTGGATGTAAGACTTTATGAGCAGTTCTTC. Translated, it gives CASSVDVRLYEQFF. The whole variable domain, remainder taken from reference TRBV19 and TRBJ2-1, is DGGITQSPKYLFRKEGQNVTLSCEQNLNHDAMYWYRQDPGQGLRLIYYSQIVNDFQKGDIAEGYSVSREKKESFPLTVTSAQKNPTAFYLCASSVDVRLYEQFFGPGTRLTVL.

Points on this clone: The same CDR3 arises from other DNA sequences in this sample as well. The chain couples TRBV7-2 to TRBJ2-1, with 10 bases aligning to TRBD2. The CDR3 is 14 residues long. V dropped 8 bases and J dropped 2; count of bases not matched to a gene: 3. CDR1 is SGHTA, CDR2 FQGNSA, per germline. CDR3: CASVSGGAYNEQFF. Here the CDR3 DNA reads TGTGCCAGCGTCAGCGGGGGGGCCTACAATGAGCAGTTCTTC.

The gene calls are TRBV5-6 and TRBJ2-5; no definite D call. Germline V lookup: CDR1 SGHDT, CDR2 YYEEEE. Trimming cost V 4 bases and J 7 bases, with 8 bases left between them. This CDR3 contains 11 residues. The CDR3 sequence is CASSGRGTQYF. The CDR3 DNA reads as TGTGCCAGCAGCGGCCGCGGGACCCAGTACTTC.

This chain connects TRBV5-4 to TRBJ2-7; 11 bases are shared with TRBD1. Trimming removed 4 bases from V and 3 bases from J; junction bases left unmatched: 6. Germline V lookup: CDR1 SGHNT, CDR2 YYREEE (reference sequence). The CDR3 runs to 15 residues. As DNA, the CDR3 is TGTGCCAGCAGCCCCTCCGGGACAGGGGGCTACGAGCAGTACTTC. It encodes CASSPSGTGGYEQYF.

This clone has a handful of counts. The gene calls are TRBV5-6 and TRBJ1-3, with D uncertain. From germline, CDR1 is SGHDT and CDR2 YYEEEE. CDR3 length: 13 amino acids. V was trimmed by 2 bases and J by 1 base, leaving 4 bases between them. For the CDR3, the DNA is TGTGCCAGCAGCTTTTATTCTGGAAACACCATATATTTT. Translated: CASSFYSGNTIYF. Complete variable domain (other parts from reference TRBV5-6 and TRBJ1-3): DAGVTQSPTHLIKTRGQQVTLRCSPKSGHDTVSWYQQALGQGPQFIFQYYEEEERQRGNFPDRFSGHQFPNYSSELNVNALLLGDSALYLCASSFYSGNTIYFGEGSWLTVV.